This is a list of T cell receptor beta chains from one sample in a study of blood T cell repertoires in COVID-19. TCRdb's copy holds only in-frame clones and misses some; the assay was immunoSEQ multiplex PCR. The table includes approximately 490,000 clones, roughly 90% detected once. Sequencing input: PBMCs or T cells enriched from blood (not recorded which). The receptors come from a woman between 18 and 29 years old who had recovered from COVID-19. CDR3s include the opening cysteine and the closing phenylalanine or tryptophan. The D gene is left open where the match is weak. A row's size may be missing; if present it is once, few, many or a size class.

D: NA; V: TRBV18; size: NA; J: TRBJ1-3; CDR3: CASSGTSATGNTIYF; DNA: TGTGCCAGCTCCGGGACTTCGGCTACTGGAAACACCATATATTTT
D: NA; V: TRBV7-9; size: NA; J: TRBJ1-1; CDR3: CASLGGDTEAFF; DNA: TGTGCCAGCTTGGGGGGGGACACTGAAGCTTTCTTT
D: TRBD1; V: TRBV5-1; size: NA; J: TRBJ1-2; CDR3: CASSGGYGYTF; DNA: TGCGCCAGCTCAGGGGGTTATGGCTACACCTTC
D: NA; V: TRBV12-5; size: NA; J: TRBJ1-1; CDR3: CAGARGGGTEAFF; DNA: TGTGCTGGGGCCCGGGGAGGGGGCACTGAAGCTTTCTTT
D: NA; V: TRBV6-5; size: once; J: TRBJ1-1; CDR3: CASRRLGGSSTEAFF; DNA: TGTGCCAGCAGACGCCTCGGGGGGTCTTCCACTGAAGCTTTCTTT
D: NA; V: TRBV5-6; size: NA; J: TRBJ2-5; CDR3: CASSLGIGGETQYF; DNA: TGTGCCAGCAGCTTGGGTATAGGAGGAGAGACCCAGTACTTC
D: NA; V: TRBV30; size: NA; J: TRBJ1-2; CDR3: CAWSTGPSYGYTF; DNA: TGTGCCTGGAGTACAGGCCCAAGCTATGGCTACACCTTC
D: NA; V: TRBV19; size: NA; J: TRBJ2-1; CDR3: CASSIQGYGEQFF; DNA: TGTGCCAGTAGTATCCAGGGTTACGGTGAGCAGTTCTTC
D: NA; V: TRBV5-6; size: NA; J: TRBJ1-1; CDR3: CASSWPGDRPMNTEAFF; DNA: TGTGCCAGCAGCTGGCCGGGGGACCGTCCTATGAACACTGAAGCTTTCTTT
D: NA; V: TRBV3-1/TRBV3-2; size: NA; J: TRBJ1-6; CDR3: CASSQEVVSGSSYNSPLHF; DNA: TGTGCCAGCAGCCAAGAAGTGGTGAGCGGAAGCTCCTATAATTCACCCCTCCACTTT
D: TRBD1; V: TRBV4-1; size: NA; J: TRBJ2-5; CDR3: CASSQGTGILEKTQYF; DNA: TGCGCCAGCAGCCAGGGGACAGGGATCTTAGAAAAGACCCAGTACTTC
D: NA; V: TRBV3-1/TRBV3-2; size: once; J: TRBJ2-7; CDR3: CASSQDHSSYEQYF; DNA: TGTGCCAGCAGCCAAGACCACAGCTCCTACGAGCAGTACTTC
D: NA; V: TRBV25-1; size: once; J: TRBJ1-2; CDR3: CASSVPGYGYTF; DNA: TGTGCCAGCAGTGTGCCCGGGTATGGCTACACCTTC
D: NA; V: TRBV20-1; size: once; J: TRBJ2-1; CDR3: CSARRQVQFF; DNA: TGCAGTGCTAGGAGACAGGTGCAGTTCTTC